These 29 T cell receptor beta chains came from one sample sequenced in a study of identical twins. TCRdb used MiXCR to reprocess the 5' RACE reads, holding one entry per CDR3 protein. Among about 280,000 distinct CDR3 sequences listed, about 8.1% were seen once. This sample also belongs to another study, concerning yellow fever vaccine responses in identical twins.

Sequencing was performed on memory (CD45RO+) T cells sorted from blood. The receptors stem from a woman aged 18-29 years in good health.

In its sample, this clonotype was seen many times. The chain is built from TRBV20-1 and TRBJ2-7; D unresolved. From germline, CDR1 is DFQATT and CDR2 SNEGSKA (reference sequence). V was cut by 3 bases and J by 4 bases, with 10 bases left in between. This CDR3 region has 12 residues. The CDR3 here is CSASEKPYEQYF. Here the CDR3 DNA reads TGCAGTGCTAGTGAAAAGCCTTACGAGCAGTACTTC.

This clonotype was detected a few times. The chain has TRBV18 and TRBJ2-7; 7 bases are a match to TRBD2. This CDR3 region has 15 residues. J gave up 0 bases and V 3 bases, and 5 bases lay outside the gene matches. Germline V gene sequence: CDR1 KGHSH, CDR2 LQKENI. This CDR3 reads CASSPGGTTSYEQYF. The CDR3 DNA is TGTGCCAGCTCACCGGGTGGGACTACCTCCTACGAGCAGTACTTC.

This clonotype has a handful of counts. The chain is built from TRBV9 and TRBJ2-5; 11 nucleotides line up with TRBD2. CDR1 and CDR2 (germline): SGDLS, YYNGEE. Germline trimming cut 0 bases from V and 5 bases from J; bases unmatched to any gene: 3. The CDR3 has 15 residues. CDR3 in amino acids: CASSVVPSGGETQYF. The CDR3 nucleotides read TGTGCCAGCAGCGTAGTTCCTAGCGGGGGGGAGACCCAGTACTTC. The full variable domain, its missing parts supplied by reference TRBV9 and TRBJ2-5, is DSGVTQTPKHLITATGQRVTLRCSPRSGDLSVYWYQQSLDQGLQFLIQYYNGEERAKGNILERFSAQQFPDLHSELNLSSLELGDSALYFCASSVVPSGGETQYFGPGTRLLVL.

The chain joins TRBV5-1 to TRBJ2-5; tentative D call: TRBD2 (6 bases). There are 16 residues in the CDR3. CDR1 is SGHRS and CDR2 is YFSETQ in the germline V gene. Between the trimmed V and J ends, which lost 0 bases and 2 bases, there was a span of 14 bases. Here the CDR3 DNA reads TGCGCCAGCAGCTTGGCCGCGGGACGGAAACAAGAGACCCAGTACTTC. This gives the protein CASSLAAGRKQETQYF.

The V call is TRBV29-1, the J call TRBJ2-7; maybe TRBD2 (5 bases). This CDR3 spans 15 amino acids. Germline values: CDR1 SQVTM, CDR2 ANQGSEA. Deletions cut 4 bases from V and 8 bases from J, with 24 bases between. Here the CDR3 reads CSVAPTAAAYEKQYF. DNA of the CDR3: TGCAGCGTTGCCCCTACAGCGGCAGCCTACGAGAAGCAGTACTTC.

This clonotype is medium-sized (0.01 to 0.1%) within its sample. The chain combines TRBV20-1 with TRBJ2-5, with D possibly TRBD2 on 7 matching bases. The CDR3 spans 14 residues. The germline V and J ends were trimmed by 0 bases and 5 bases, with 13 bases remaining between them. In germline, CDR1 is DFQATT, CDR2 SNEGSKA (reference sequence). The CDR3, as DNA: TGCAGTGCTAGAGAAGGGGGGGGGCAGGAGACCCAGTACTTC. Translated: CSAREGGGQETQYF.

CDR3 sequence reads: CASSPGLAGGKDTQYF. The CDR3 coding sequence is TGTGCCAGCAGCCCGGGACTAGCGGGGGGGAAAGATACGCAGTATTTT. The chain uses TRBV5-6 and TRBJ2-3; 16 bases are shared with TRBD2. The CDR3 consists of 16 residues. Germline V gives CDR1 SGHDT, CDR2 YYEEEE. V trimming: 4 bases; J trimming: 5 bases; junction bases outside the gene matches: 4.

V usage is TRBV21-1 and J usage is TRBJ2-6; the table's D gene call, TRBD1, was not cross checked with the DNA. TRBV21-1 counts as a pseudogene. The length of the CDR3 is 24 residues. The chain's CDR3 is CASSILRDDPTKRPRLTGANVLTF. CDR3 nucleotides: TGTGCCAGCAGCATCTTGAGGGACGACCCCACCAAAAGACCGCGATTAACTGGGGCCAACGTCCTGACTTTC.

This clonotype showed up many times. The chain uses TRBV20-1 and TRBJ2-1; D not resolved. Germline V gene sequence: CDR1 DFQATT, CDR2 SNEGSKA (reference sequence). With 6 bases removed from V and 2 bases from J, the gap between germline ends came to 14 bases. The CDR3 covers 14 residues. The CDR3 region is CSAQAERTYNEQFF. The CDR3 nucleotides are TGCAGTGCCCAAGCAGAGAGGACCTACAATGAGCAGTTCTTC.

Comments on this clonotype: A read error may produce the germline difference seen at one junction end. This chain connects TRBV6-1 to TRBJ2-2; D possibly uses TRBD1 or TRBD2 (5 bases each). The germline V gene has CDR1 MNHNS and CDR2 SASEGT. CDR3 size: 13 residues. The CDR3 DNA sequence: TGTGCCAGCAGTCGTCCCGTTGATGGGGGGCTGTTTTTT. It translates to CASSRPVDGGLFF.

This clonotype was counted a few times. The chain is built from TRBV28 and TRBJ2-3, with 9 bases lining up with TRBD1. This CDR3 comprises 15 residues. Germline V gene data show CDR1 as MDHEN and CDR2 as SYDVKM. J was trimmed by 4 bases and V by 4 bases; bases with no gene match: 6. The CDR3 region is CASSSGTGRPDTQYF. The CDR3 nucleotides read TGTGCCAGCAGTTCCGGGACAGGGAGGCCAGATACGCAGTATTTT.

The chain combines TRBV27 with TRBJ2-1, with 7 bases fitting TRBD1. The germline gives CDR1 MNHEY, CDR2 SMNVEV (reference sequence). This CDR3 spans 14 amino acids. V lost 8 bases, J lost 3 bases, and 7 bases stayed unmatched. The CDR3 reads CASGSQGVYNEQFF. CDR3 nucleotide sequence: TGTGCCAGCGGCTCGCAGGGGGTCTACAATGAGCAGTTCTTC.

This clonotype showed up many times. CDR3 amino acids: CASSPGGWNEKLFF. Here the CDR3 DNA reads TGTGCCAGCAGTCCTGGGGGGTGGAATGAAAAACTGTTTTTT. The genes are TRBV12-3 or TRBV12-4 and TRBJ1-4; D is perhaps TRBD1 (5 bases). Trimming took 5 bases from V and 5 from J, leaving 12 bases between them. This CDR3 spans 14 amino acids.

This clonotype was seen repeatedly, ten times or more. This chain joins TRBV6-1 and TRBJ2-2; 13 bases are a match to TRBD2. With V trimmed by 6 bases and J by 6 bases, 16 bases remained unmatched. The CDR3 is 19 amino acids. Germline V gene data show CDR1 as MNHNS and CDR2 as SASEGT. The CDR3 sequence is CASRTALAGGSSSPGELFF. CDR3 in DNA: TGTGCCAGCAGAACAGCACTAGCGGGAGGGAGCTCAAGCCCCGGGGAGCTGTTTTTT.

The chain carries TRBV6-2 or TRBV6-3 and TRBJ2-1, with D tentatively TRBD1 or TRBD2 (6 bases each). Trimming took 11 bases from V and 9 from J, leaving 17 bases between them. Germline loops: CDR1 MNHEY, CDR2 SVGEGT. The CDR3 is made up of 12 amino acids. CDR3 amino acids: CAGGPGVGEQFF. CDR3 DNA sequence: TGTGCCGGGGGGCCTGGGGTCGGTGAGCAGTTCTTC.

This clonotype was seen a few times. The V gene is TRBV20-1, the J gene TRBJ2-5; 9 nucleotides line up with TRBD2. There are 15 residues in the CDR3. V shed 1 base and J 4 bases; nucleotides not matched to a gene: 7. Germline CDR1 is DFQATT and CDR2 is SNEGSKA (reference sequence). In DNA, the CDR3 is TGCAGTGCTAGAGTGATAGCGGGGGTGTCAGAGACCCAGTACTTC. This gives the protein CSARVIAGVSETQYF.

This clonotype was found a few times. The chain couples TRBV4-2 to TRBJ2-7; 9 positions agree with TRBD1. With V trimmed by 4 bases and J by 4 bases, 2 bases remained unmatched. The CDR3 runs 13 residues. Germline CDR1 and CDR2: LGHNA and YNFKEQ. CDR3 protein: CASSRDRGYEQYV. CDR3 in DNA: TGTGCCAGCAGCCGAGACAGGGGGTACGAGCAGTACGTC.

About this clonotype: At one boundary the junction diverges from the germline segment, which might be a read error. DNA of the CDR3: TGTGCCAGTAGGATAGGAAGTAGGGACAAACTGTTTTTT. Protein sequence: CASRIGSRDKLFF. V gene TRBV19 combines with J gene TRBJ1-4, with D possibly being TRBD1 (5 bases). Germline CDR1 reads LNHDA; CDR2 reads SQIVND (reference sequence). The CDR3 contains 13 residues.

The V gene is TRBV2, the J gene TRBJ2-3; D might be TRBD2 (5 bases). From germline, CDR1 is SNHLY and CDR2 FYNNEI. The CDR3 runs 16 residues. V was trimmed by 2 bases and J by 0 bases, leaving 12 bases between them. CDR3 amino acids: CASSERGSASTDTQYF. The CDR3 DNA reads TGTGCCAGCAGTGAAAGAGGTAGCGCAAGCACAGATACGCAGTATTTT.

The table lists this clonotype with a few counts. The chain employs TRBV10-1 and TRBJ2-2; TRBD2 matches 14 bases. The CDR3 runs to 16 residues. Germline CDR1 WNHNN, CDR2 SYGVQD (reference sequence). Trimming took 8 bases from V and 4 from J; bases not matched to a gene: 6. CDR3 sequence reads: CASGTSGRGTTGELFF. CDR3 bases: TGCGCCAGCGGGACTAGCGGGAGAGGGACCACCGGGGAGCTGTTTTTT.

This clonotype was detected ten times or more. The rearrangement uses TRBV7-9 and TRBJ2-1; D uncertain. Germline assignment: CDR1 SEHNR and CDR2 FQNEAQ (reference sequence). The CDR3 covers 15 residues. The V end lost 4 bases, the J end lost 5 bases, and 15 bases lay between the germline ends. CDR3 DNA sequence: TGTGCCAGCAGCTACAGCTATCGCACAAACAATGAGCAGTTCTTC. Its translation is CASSYSYRTNNEQFF.

This clonotype was seen more than once but under ten times. The chain recombines TRBV3-1 with TRBJ2-5; 12 nucleotides agree with TRBD2. The junction had 8 bases not matched to a gene; V was cut back by 1 base and J by 2 bases. CDR1 and CDR2 from the germline V gene are LGHDT and YNNKEL (reference sequence). The CDR3 runs 18 residues. In nucleotides, the CDR3 is TGTGCCAGCAGCCAAGGGCTACTAGCGGGGGGCCAGCAAGAGACCCAGTACTTC. Its translation is CASSQGLLAGGQQETQYF.

This clonotype was seen only a few times. The chain couples TRBV5-1 to TRBJ2-3; 10 positions agree with TRBD2. CDR3 size: 17 residues. CDR1 is SGHRS, CDR2 YFSETQ, per germline. V was clipped by 0 bases and J by 2 bases; unmatched bases: 6. In DNA form, the CDR3 reads TGCGCCAGCAGCTTGGCGGCTAGCGGGGGAACCACAGATACGCAGTATTTT. It specifies CASSLAASGGTTDTQYF.

CDR3 sequence (DNA): TGCGCCAGCAGCTTGGGTAGGCACCAAGAGACCCAGTACTTC. It encodes CASSLGRHQETQYF. The chain carries TRBV5-1 and TRBJ2-5; D gene ambiguous. There are 14 residues in the CDR3. CDR1 is SGHRS, CDR2 YFSETQ, per germline. The V end lost 0 bases, the J end lost 0 bases, and 6 bases lay between the germline ends.

This clonotype was seen at least ten times. The gene calls are TRBV7-8 and TRBJ2-2, with D unclear. The CDR3 contains 11 residues. Germline-derived CDR1 and CDR2 are SGHVS and FQNEAQ. V was shortened by 7 bases and J by 4 bases, with 4 bases between the two germline ends. The CDR3 region has the DNA TGTGCCAGCACCCCCACCGGGGAGCTGTTTTTT. It is translated as CASTPTGELFF.

The chain is built from TRBV18 and TRBJ2-7, with a weak D call TRBD2 (5 bases). Germline assignment: CDR1 KGHSH and CDR2 LQKENI. This CDR3 contains 13 residues. Between the trimmed V and J ends, which lost 0 bases and 7 bases, there was a span of 10 bases. The CDR3 here is CASSPPNGGEQYV. In DNA, the CDR3 is TGTGCCAGCTCACCACCGAATGGCGGGGAGCAGTACGTC.

The rearrangement joins TRBV20-1 to TRBJ2-7, with D possibly being TRBD1 (6 bases). The CDR3 has 13 amino acids. Deletions cut 5 bases from V and 1 base from J, with 12 bases between. CDR1 and CDR2 from the germline V gene are DFQATT and SNEGSKA (reference sequence). The CDR3 nucleotides read TGCAGTGCTCCTAAGGGGGATTCCTACGAGCAGTACTTC. Its translation is CSAPKGDSYEQYF.

This clonotype was seen more than once but under ten times. This chain joins TRBV6-5 and TRBJ2-1; TRBD2 matches 10 bases. The CDR3 consists of 17 residues. Germline assignment: CDR1 MNHEY and CDR2 SVGAGI. J gave up 4 bases and V 2 bases, and 8 bases lay outside the gene matches. The CDR3 region has the DNA TGTGCCAGCAGTTACCGCTTGCTAGCGGGAGAATACAATGAGCAGTTCTTC. Translated, it gives CASSYRLLAGEYNEQFF.

V and J are TRBV7-6 and TRBJ2-7; D call uncertain. Per the germline V gene, CDR1 is SGHVS and CDR2 is FNYEAQ. Trimming pared 5 bases from V and 6 bases from J, leaving 11 bases between. The length of the CDR3 is 12 residues. CDR3 nucleotides: TGTGCCAGCAGCCCACCGTTGAGCGAGCAGTACTTC. It codes for CASSPPLSEQYF. Using reference TRBV7-6 and TRBJ2-7 for the parts outside the CDR3, the full variable domain is GAGVSQSPRYKVTKRGQDVALRCDPISGHVSLYWYRQALGQGPEFLTYFNYEAQQDKSGLPNDRFSAERPEGSISTLTIQRTEQRDSAMYRCASSPPLSEQYFGPGTRLTVT.